These 26 T cell receptor beta chains were sequenced from one sample in a study of cytomegalovirus exposure and HLA in healthy donors. PCR primers comprised 60 Vbeta and 13 Jbeta primers. The assay was immunoSEQ multiplex PCR, and TCRdb's table has in-frame clones only and misses some. The sample consists of 210,000 or so clones, approximately 90% of them appearing once. Sequencing used PBMCs. The source of these receptors is a woman between 18 and 29 years old in good health and CMV-seronegative.

The chain carries TRBV4-3 and TRBJ1-1; D is unclear. Germline loops: CDR1 LGHNA, CDR2 YSLEER. The V gene lost 0 bases and the J gene lost 0 bases, with 8 bases spanning the gap. The CDR3 totals 15 residues. The CDR3 loop reads CASSQEYSMNTEAFF. The CDR3 region has the DNA TGCGCCAGCAGCCAAGAGTACAGCATGAACACTGAAGCTTTCTTT.

This clone was detected only a few times. The rearrangement uses TRBV7-2 and TRBJ1-2; perhaps TRBD1 as D (6 bases). The V end was cut by 5 bases, the J end by 5 bases, with 15 bases between. Germline CDR1 and CDR2: SGHTA and FQGNSA. The CDR3 has 14 residues. CDR3 nucleotides: TGTGCCAGCAGCAGGGGGGGGGCGGGGTATGGCTACACCTTC. Its translation: CASSRGGAGYGYTF. Full variable domain (rest looked up from reference TRBV7-2 and TRBJ1-2): GAGVSQSPSNKVTEKGKDVELRCDPISGHTALYWYRQSLGQGLEFLIYFQGNSAPDKSGLPSDRFSAERTGGSVSTLTIQRTQQEDSAVYLCASSRGGAGYGYTFGSGTRLTVV.

The V gene is TRBV7-9, the J gene TRBJ2-2; D possibly corresponds to TRBD1 (6 bases). The CDR3 consists of 18 residues. Trimming removed 4 bases from V and 0 bases from J, with 18 bases in between. Germline V gene data show CDR1 as SEHNR and CDR2 as FQNEAQ (reference sequence). In nucleotides, the CDR3 is TGTGCCAGCAGCTCCCCAGCAGGGGACCCCGCGAACACCGGGGAGCTGTTTTTT. Translated: CASSSPAGDPANTGELFF.

The V gene is TRBV4-3, the J gene TRBJ2-1; 8 nucleotides align to TRBD2. The ends lost 0 bases at V and 12 bases at J; junction bases unmatched: 7. CDR3 length: 14 amino acids. Germline V gene lookup returns CDR1 LGHNA and CDR2 YSLEER. The DNA for the CDR3 is TGCGCCAGCAGCCAAGAGTCGGGGGGGCCGGGGCAGTTCTTC. Its protein is CASSQESGGPGQFF.

J is TRBJ1-2 and V is TRBV4-3; no clear D. The CDR3 has 14 residues. The germline V and J ends were trimmed by 4 bases and 2 bases, with 11 bases remaining between them. Germline V CDR1 and CDR2: LGHNA, YSLEER. Here the CDR3 DNA reads TGCGCCAGCAGCCGCGGCAGATCAAACTATGGCTACACCTTC. Protein sequence: CASSRGRSNYGYTF.

This clone was counted once. The chain carries TRBV19 and TRBJ1-5; D gene unclear. The CDR3 length is 14 residues. V was clipped by 5 bases and J by 0 bases, with 8 bases between them. CDR1 and CDR2 from the germline V gene are LNHDA and SQIVND (reference sequence). The DNA for the CDR3 is TGTGCCAGTAGTCTGAGTTATAGCAATCAGCCCCAGCATTTT. This translates into CASSLSYSNQPQHF.

The rearrangement joins TRBV4-1 to TRBJ2-1; TRBD2 might be the D (6 bases). The V end was cut by 1 base, the J end by 6 bases, with 13 bases between. CDR3 length equals 15 residues. The germline gives CDR1 MGHRA, CDR2 YSYEKL. The CDR3 protein is CASSQGTNSPNEQFF. CDR3 nucleotide sequence: TGCGCCAGCAGCCAAGGGACTAATTCGCCCAATGAGCAGTTCTTC.

The chain combines TRBV4-2 with TRBJ2-3, with D perhaps TRBD2 (6 bases). Germline CDR1 reads LGHNA; CDR2 reads YNFKEQ. V was clipped by 3 bases and J by 2 bases, with 9 bases between them. CDR3 length: 14 residues. CDR3 sequence: CASSQGGNTDTQYF. CDR3 DNA: TGTGCCAGCAGCCAGGGGGGAAACACAGATACGCAGTATTTT.

This chain connects TRBV2 to TRBJ2-5, with TRBD2 matching over 9 bases. J lost 5 bases, V lost 3 bases, and 13 bases had no gene match. Germline V CDR1 and CDR2: SNHLY, FYNNEI. The CDR3 contains 17 residues. The CDR3 protein is CASSDIPAGGMSETQYF. CDR3 nucleotide sequence: TGTGCCAGCAGTGATATCCCCGCGGGGGGGATGTCGGAGACCCAGTACTTC.

The chain has TRBV27 and TRBJ1-5; a possible D gene is TRBD1 (5 bases). Germline CDR1 and CDR2: MNHEY and SMNVEV (reference sequence). The length of the CDR3 is 15 residues. V dropped 2 bases and J dropped 4 bases, with 12 bases sitting between them. The CDR3 DNA reads TGTGCCAGCAGTTTAGGGGCGGGGCGGAATCAGCCCCAGCATTTT. It yields the protein CASSLGAGRNQPQHF.

A remark on this clone: The same CDR3 arises from other DNA sequences in this sample as well. The chain combines TRBV7-9 with TRBJ1-2; D gene ambiguous. With 4 bases removed from V and 8 bases from J, the gap between germline ends came to 11 bases. The CDR3 contains 12 residues. Germline lookup yields CDR1 SEHNR and CDR2 FQNEAQ (reference sequence). The CDR3 sequence: CASSWAPGGYTF. The CDR3 DNA reads as TGTGCCAGCAGCTGGGCCCCCGGAGGCTACACCTTC.

This chain joins TRBV12-1 and TRBJ2-5; no DNA check was done on the table's D call, TRBD2. TRBV12-1 corresponds to a pseudogene. This CDR3 spans 18 amino acids. CDR3 in amino acids: CASSFACAQSPKRETQYF. The CDR3 coding sequence is TGTGCCAGCAGCTTTGCATGCGCCCAGTCGCCGAAGCGAGAGACCCAGTACTTC.

V and J are TRBV6-5 and TRBJ2-7, with a weak D call TRBD1 (6 bases). CDR3 length equals 16 residues. V was pared by 0 bases and J by 0 bases, with 12 bases between. Germline CDR1 and CDR2: MNHEY and SVGAGI. The CDR3 sequence is CASSYSTGDNSYEQYF. The CDR3 nucleotides are TGTGCCAGCAGTTACTCGACCGGGGACAACTCCTACGAGCAGTACTTC.

The gene calls are TRBV27 and TRBJ2-5; TRBD1 might be the D (6 bases). The V and J ends lost 5 bases and 6 bases respectively, with 13 bases between them. Germline V gene sequence: CDR1 MNHEY, CDR2 SMNVEV (reference sequence). CDR3 length: 13 amino acids. The CDR3 region has the DNA TGTGCCAGCAGTCCCGGACAGTTGAAGACCCAGTACTTC. Translating gives CASSPGQLKTQYF.

This chain joins TRBV2 and TRBJ1-5, with a tentative D call TRBD1 (5 bases). Germline CDR1 reads SNHLY; CDR2 reads FYNNEI. There are 14 residues in the CDR3. The ends were cut back, 6 bases at V and 4 bases at J, with 13 bases in the middle. The CDR3: CASSAGRWNQPQHF. CDR3 coding DNA: TGTGCCAGCAGCGCGGGACGGTGGAATCAGCCCCAGCATTTT.

This sequence joins TRBV4-3 and TRBJ1-1; perhaps TRBD1 as D (6 bases). The V and J ends lost 1 base and 1 base respectively, with 10 bases between them. The germline CDR1 and CDR2 sequences are LGHNA and YSLEER. This CDR3 is 15 amino acids long. CDR3 coding DNA: TGCGCCAGCAGCCAAGTTACAGGGCCGAACACTGAAGCTTTCTTT. Its translation is CASSQVTGPNTEAFF.

The V gene is TRBV7-2, the J gene TRBJ2-5; D gene unclear. Germline-derived CDR1 and CDR2 are SGHTA and FQGNSA. The length of the CDR3 is 13 residues. V lost 0 bases and J lost 5, with 7 bases in between. CDR3 sequence: CASSLASKETQYF. The CDR3 coding sequence is TGTGCCAGCAGCTTAGCAAGCAAGGAGACCCAGTACTTC.

The chain joins TRBV9 to TRBJ1-2; D remains ambiguous. V shed 7 bases and J shed 1 base, with 8 bases lying between them. The germline gives CDR1 SGDLS, CDR2 YYNGEE. This CDR3 spans 12 amino acids. Written as DNA, the CDR3 is TGTGCCAGCTCTTACAGTAACTATGGCTACACCTTC. Encoded protein: CASSYSNYGYTF.

V gene TRBV18 combines with J gene TRBJ2-5; the D gene is possibly TRBD1 (5 bases). The germline V and J ends were trimmed by 4 bases and 5 bases, with 26 bases remaining between them. Germline V gene lookup returns CDR1 KGHSH and CDR2 LQKENI. This CDR3 region has 18 residues. Written as DNA, the CDR3 is TGTGCCAGCTCACTCAACTCGCGGCAGGGTCGTCCAGGGGAGACCCAGTACTTC. Protein product: CASSLNSRQGRPGETQYF.

The chain links TRBV18 to TRBJ1-5, with D unresolved. CDR1 KGHSH and CDR2 LQKENI come from the germline V gene. V was shortened by 3 bases and J by 0 bases, with 12 bases between the two germline ends. CDR3 size: 16 residues. In nucleotides, the CDR3 is TGTGCCAGCTCACCGCCGGCGGGATATAGCAATCAGCCCCAGCATTTT. It yields the protein CASSPPAGYSNQPQHF.

The rearrangement links TRBV29-1 to TRBJ2-3; 9 nucleotides align to TRBD2. The germline V gene encodes CDR1 SQVTM and CDR2 ANQGSEA. The CDR3 contains 16 residues. After removal of 6 bases from V and 0 bases from J, the junction contained 10 bases not matched to a gene. CDR3 region: CSVIKRGAGSTDTQYF. Written as DNA, the CDR3 is TGCAGCGTAATAAAGCGGGGGGCCGGGAGCACAGATACGCAGTATTTT.

V is TRBV29-1 and J is TRBJ1-2, with 9 bases that match TRBD1. Germline V lookup: CDR1 SQVTM, CDR2 ANQGSEA. The ends lost 5 bases at V and 8 bases at J; junction bases unmatched: 9. This CDR3 is 13 amino acids long. The CDR3 nucleotides read TGCAGCGTTTCCACCGGGACAGGGAGCGGCTACACCTTC. This sequence encodes CSVSTGTGSGYTF.

The chain couples TRBV9 to TRBJ2-5; D call uncertain. V shed 0 bases and J shed 4 bases, with 7 bases lying between them. The CDR3 contains 13 residues. The germline CDR1 and CDR2 sequences are SGDLS and YYNGEE. CDR3 region: CASSVATGETQYF. The CDR3 nucleotides are TGTGCCAGCAGCGTAGCTACGGGAGAGACCCAGTACTTC. The full variable domain, with the rest looked up from reference TRBV9 and TRBJ2-5, is DSGVTQTPKHLITATGQRVTLRCSPRSGDLSVYWYQQSLDQGLQFLIQYYNGEERAKGNILERFSAQQFPDLHSELNLSSLELGDSALYFCASSVATGETQYFGPGTRLLVL.

The rearrangement uses TRBV27 and TRBJ1-1; D is uncertain. The CDR3 consists of 14 residues. Germline CDR1 is MNHEY and CDR2 is SMNVEV (reference sequence). V gave up 6 bases and J gave up 0 bases, with 11 bases separating them. CDR3 amino acids: CASRYLGMNTEAFF. In DNA form, the CDR3 reads TGTGCCAGCAGGTACTTGGGCATGAACACTGAAGCTTTCTTT.

Only one count was recorded for this clone. The rearrangement links TRBV11-2 to TRBJ1-2; D possibly corresponds to TRBD1 (6 bases). The CDR3 spans 13 residues. The germline CDR1 and CDR2 sequences are SGHAT and FQNNGV. Trimming removed 5 bases from V and 2 bases from J, with 9 bases in between. Here the CDR3 DNA reads TGTGCCAGCAGCCGTACAGGGAACTATGGCTACACCTTC. Residues: CASSRTGNYGYTF.

The chain employs TRBV10-2 and TRBJ2-2; 7 bases fit TRBD2. Trimming removed 3 bases from V and 5 bases from J; junction bases left unmatched: 6. CDR1 is WSHSY, CDR2 SAAADI, per germline. CDR3 size: 15 residues. The CDR3 spells CASSDVASGTGELFF. CDR3 DNA: TGCGCCAGCAGTGATGTGGCTAGCGGTACCGGGGAGCTGTTTTTT.